A selection of T cell receptor beta chains follows, all from one sample in a study of cytomegalovirus exposure and HLA in healthy donors. The method was immunoSEQ multiplex PCR; TCRdb's version includes in-frame clones alone and lacks a portion of them. Of some 140,000 clones listed, approximately 87% are singletons. The specimen sequenced was PBMCs. The receptors come from a man aged 18 to 29 in good health and CMV-seronegative. CDR3s include the opening cysteine and the closing phenylalanine or tryptophan. The order of the fields is CDR3 length, J gene, D gene, clone size, V gene, CDR3 protein, CDR3 DNA. The D gene is left open where the match is weak. Only some rows state a clone size, as once, few, many or a class for expanded clones.

length: 14
J: TRBJ1-5
D: TRBD1
size: .
V: TRBV2
CDR3: CASSVDRVYQPQHF
DNA: TGTGCCAGCAGCGTCGACAGGGTGTATCAGCCCCAGCATTTT

length: 12
J: TRBJ2-7
D: .
size: .
V: TRBV11-2
CDR3: CASSPELYEQYF
DNA: TGTGCCAGCAGCCCCGAGCTATACGAGCAGTACTTC

length: 16
J: TRBJ1-1
D: .
size: .
V: TRBV5-4
CDR3: CASSLGGGAWNTEAFF
DNA: TGTGCCAGCAGCTTGGGGGGGGGCGCTTGGAACACTGAAGCTTTCTTT

length: 14
J: TRBJ2-7
D: TRBD1
size: .
V: TRBV27
CDR3: CASSSGQGAYEQYF
DNA: TGTGCCAGCAGTTCGGGACAGGGGGCATACGAGCAGTACTTC

length: 14
J: TRBJ2-5
D: .
size: .
V: TRBV18
CDR3: CASSPGGFQETQYF
DNA: TGTGCCAGCTCACCTGGCGGTTTTCAAGAGACCCAGTACTTC

length: 16
J: TRBJ2-2
D: TRBD2
size: once
V: TRBV5-1
CDR3: CASSQLAGDSTGELFF
DNA: TGCGCCAGCAGCCAACTAGCGGGAGACTCCACCGGGGAGCTGTTTTTT

length: 16
J: TRBJ1-2
D: .
size: .
V: TRBV6-4
CDR3: CASSTVPGRLHYGYTF
DNA: TGTGCCAGCTCTACGGTACCGGGGAGGTTACACTATGGCTACACCTTC

length: 16
J: TRBJ2-1
D: .
size: .
V: TRBV5-6
CDR3: CASSLWGYNNRNEQFF
DNA: TGTGCCAGCAGCTTGTGGGGCTACAATAATAGGAATGAGCAGTTCTTC

length: 18
J: TRBJ2-7
D: TRBD1
size: .
V: TRBV7-9
CDR3: CASSGPWGQGASSYEQYF
DNA: TGTGCCAGCAGCGGACCTTGGGGACAGGGGGCTAGCTCCTACGAGCAGTACTTC

length: 14
J: TRBJ1-1
D: TRBD1
size: .
V: TRBV5-1
CDR3: CASSLTTGQTEAFF
DNA: TGCGCCAGCAGCTTGACGACAGGGCAAACTGAAGCTTTCTTT

length: 14
J: TRBJ1-5
D: TRBD1
size: .
V: TRBV6-5
CDR3: CASRGTGNNQPQHF
DNA: TGTGCCAGCAGAGGGACAGGGAATAATCAGCCCCAGCATTTT

length: 18
J: TRBJ2-2
D: .
size: .
V: TRBV25-1
CDR3: CASSELAGWEKNTGELFF
DNA: TGTGCCAGCAGTGAACTAGCAGGTTGGGAAAAGAACACCGGGGAGCTGTTTTTT

length: 12
J: TRBJ1-5
D: .
size: many
V: TRBV28
CDR3: CASSLPRGPQHF
DNA: TGTGCCAGCAGTCTTCCCCGGGGGCCCCAGCATTTT

length: 15
J: TRBJ2-7
D: TRBD1
size: .
V: TRBV7-6
CDR3: CASSLRRDRVYEQYF
DNA: TGTGCCAGCAGCTTAAGAAGGGACAGGGTCTACGAGCAGTACTTC

length: 15
J: TRBJ2-1
D: .
size: .
V: TRBV7-8
CDR3: CASSSTGTGHDEQFF
DNA: TGTGCCAGCAGCTCAACCGGGACTGGTCACGATGAGCAGTTCTTC

length: 15
J: TRBJ1-4
D: .
size: .
V: TRBV28
CDR3: CASSPHSGKGEKLFF
DNA: TGTGCCAGCAGTCCCCACAGTGGCAAGGGGGAAAAACTGTTTTTT

length: 16
J: TRBJ1-5
D: .
size: .
V: TRBV6-1
CDR3: CASSETRAGVTQPQHF
DNA: TGTGCCAGCAGTGAAACGCGGGCAGGGGTAACTCAGCCCCAGCATTTT

length: 14
J: TRBJ2-7
D: .
size: .
V: TRBV7-9
CDR3: CASSLVAGSYEQYF
DNA: TGTGCCAGCAGCTTAGTGGCAGGATCCTACGAGCAGTACTTC

length: 14
J: TRBJ1-2
D: TRBD1
size: .
V: TRBV2
CDR3: CAEQTDRGRYGYTF
DNA: TGTGCCGAGCAGACGGACAGGGGGAGGTATGGCTACACCTTC

length: 14
J: TRBJ2-2
D: .
size: .
V: TRBV7-8
CDR3: CASSLAGGTGELFF
DNA: TGTGCCAGCAGCTTAGCGGGGGGCACCGGGGAGCTGTTTTTT

length: 13
J: TRBJ2-3
D: .
size: .
V: TRBV28
CDR3: CASSFSIRDTQYF
DNA: TGTGCCAGCAGTTTTAGTATCCGAGATACGCAGTATTTT

length: 16
J: TRBJ2-1
D: TRBD2
size: .
V: TRBV18
CDR3: CASSPPMRGGKDEQFF
DNA: TGTGCCAGCTCACCACCGATGCGGGGGGGAAAGGATGAGCAGTTCTTC

length: 14
J: TRBJ2-3
D: .
size: .
V: TRBV7-7
CDR3: CASSPTLLVNTQYF
DNA: TGTGCCAGCAGCCCCACCCTACTAGTTAATACGCAGTATTTT

length: 15
J: TRBJ1-2
D: TRBD1
size: .
V: TRBV7-2
CDR3: CASSPGQGFNYGYTF
DNA: TGTGCCAGCAGCCCGGGACAGGGTTTTAACTATGGCTACACCTTC

length: 16
J: TRBJ1-1
D: TRBD1
size: once
V: TRBV5-1
CDR3: CASSMGQGAFFTEAFF
DNA: TGCGCCAGCAGCATGGGACAGGGGGCATTCTTCACTGAAGCTTTCTTT

length: 13
J: TRBJ2-3
D: .
size: .
V: TRBV7-7
CDR3: CASSRGLGDTQYF
DNA: TGTGCCAGCAGTAGAGGGTTGGGAGATACGCAGTATTTT

length: 15
J: TRBJ2-7
D: .
size: .
V: TRBV4-3
CDR3: CASSQDRGTSEEQYF
DNA: TGCGCCAGCAGCCAAGACCGGGGGACCAGTGAAGAGCAGTACTTC

length: 17
J: TRBJ2-1
D: TRBD2
size: .
V: TRBV7-2
CDR3: CASSLASSGSSYNEQFF
DNA: TGTGCCAGCAGCTTAGCATCTAGCGGGAGCTCCTACAATGAGCAGTTCTTC

length: 12
J: TRBJ1-1
D: .
size: .
V: TRBV11-2
CDR3: CASSLVETQAFF
DNA: TGTGCCAGCAGCTTAGTCGAGACTCAAGCTTTCTTT

length: 16
J: TRBJ2-3
D: .
size: .
V: TRBV5-1
CDR3: CASSFGQAGFPDTQYF
DNA: TGCGCCAGCAGCTTTGGTCAGGCGGGTTTCCCAGATACGCAGTATTTT

length: 13
J: TRBJ2-5
D: TRBD2
size: .
V: TRBV29-1
CDR3: CSVAKASGETQYF
DNA: TGCAGCGTTGCCAAGGCTAGCGGGGAGACCCAGTACTTC

length: 11
J: TRBJ1-1
D: TRBD1
size: once
V: TRBV5-6
CDR3: CASSSTGEAFF
DNA: TGTGCCAGCAGCTCGACAGGGGAGGCTTTCTTT

length: 15
J: TRBJ1-1
D: .
size: .
V: TRBV4-1
CDR3: CASSQDRGEGTEAFF
DNA: TGCGCCAGCAGCCAAGATAGAGGGGAGGGAACTGAAGCTTTCTTT

length: 13
J: TRBJ2-3
D: .
size: .
V: TRBV11-2
CDR3: CASSFPGTDTQYF
DNA: TGTGCCAGCAGCTTCCCAGGGACAGATACGCAGTATTTT

length: 13
J: TRBJ2-3
D: .
size: .
V: TRBV5-1
CDR3: CASSLEWRDTQYF
DNA: TGCGCCAGCAGCTTGGAATGGCGGGATACGCAGTATTTT

length: 15
J: TRBJ2-3
D: TRBD2
size: .
V: TRBV5-4
CDR3: CASSSWTRPSDTQYF
DNA: TGTGCCAGCAGCTCGTGGACTAGACCTTCGGATACGCAGTATTTT

length: 15
J: TRBJ1-3
D: .
size: .
V: TRBV5-6
CDR3: CASSLGGISGNTIYF
DNA: TGTGCCAGCAGCTTGGGCGGAATCTCTGGAAACACCATATATTTT

length: 15
J: TRBJ2-3
D: .
size: .
V: TRBV7-2
CDR3: CASSFSGQRGVTQYF
DNA: TGTGCCAGCAGCTTTAGCGGCCAGAGAGGGGTAACGCAGTATTTT

length: 17
J: TRBJ1-2
D: .
size: few
V: TRBV21-1
CDR3: CASSKGRRAPTNYGYTF
DNA: TGTGCCAGCAGCAAAGGGCGCAGGGCCCCGACTAACTATGGCTACACCTTC

length: 13
J: TRBJ1-4
D: .
size: .
V: TRBV16
CDR3: CASSQGHYEKLFF
DNA: TGTGCCAGCAGCCAGGGACATTACGAAAAACTGTTTTTT

length: 14
J: TRBJ1-1
D: .
size: .
V: TRBV6-6
CDR3: CASSYTHYRTEAFF
DNA: TGTGCCAGCAGTTACACCCACTACCGCACTGAAGCTTTCTTT